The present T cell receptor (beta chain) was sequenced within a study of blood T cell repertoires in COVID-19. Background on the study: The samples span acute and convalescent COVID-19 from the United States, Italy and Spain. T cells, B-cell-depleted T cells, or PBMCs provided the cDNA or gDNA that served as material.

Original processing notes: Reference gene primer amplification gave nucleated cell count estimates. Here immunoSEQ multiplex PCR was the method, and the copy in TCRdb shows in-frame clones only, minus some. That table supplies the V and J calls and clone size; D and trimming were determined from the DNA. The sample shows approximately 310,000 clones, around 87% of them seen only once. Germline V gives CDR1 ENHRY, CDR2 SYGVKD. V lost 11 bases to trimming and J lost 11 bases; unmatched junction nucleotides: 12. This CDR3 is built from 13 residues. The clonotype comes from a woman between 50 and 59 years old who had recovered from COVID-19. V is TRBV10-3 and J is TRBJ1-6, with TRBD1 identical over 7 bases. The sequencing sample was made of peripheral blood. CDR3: CAAQRETGTPLHF. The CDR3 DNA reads TGTGCCGCCCAAAGGGAGACAGGGACACCCCTCCACTTT.